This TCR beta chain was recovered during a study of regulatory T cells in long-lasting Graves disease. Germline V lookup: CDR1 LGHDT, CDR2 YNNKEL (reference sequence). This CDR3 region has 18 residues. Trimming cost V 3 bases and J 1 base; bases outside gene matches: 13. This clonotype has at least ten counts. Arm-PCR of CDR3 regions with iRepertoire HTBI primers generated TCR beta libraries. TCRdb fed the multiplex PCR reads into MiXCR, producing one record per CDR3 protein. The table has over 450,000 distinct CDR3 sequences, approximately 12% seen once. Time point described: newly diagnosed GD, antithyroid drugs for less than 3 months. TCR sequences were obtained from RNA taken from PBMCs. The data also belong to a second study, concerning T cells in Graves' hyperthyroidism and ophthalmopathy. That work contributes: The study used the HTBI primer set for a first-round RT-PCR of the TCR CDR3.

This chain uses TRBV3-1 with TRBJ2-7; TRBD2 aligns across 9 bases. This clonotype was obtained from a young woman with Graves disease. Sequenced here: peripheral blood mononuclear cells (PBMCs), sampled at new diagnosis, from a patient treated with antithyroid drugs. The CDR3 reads CASSHTRGGRQGSYEQYF. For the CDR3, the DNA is TGTGCCAGCAGCCACACGCGGGGGGGGAGACAGGGTTCCTACGAGCAGTACTTC.